This T cell receptor (beta chain) is from a study of blood T cell repertoires in COVID-19. This clone was counted a single time. Only in-frame clones appear in the TCRdb table, and some are missing; sequencing was by immunoSEQ multiplex PCR. Here the sample spans 110,000 to 150,000 clones, 87% being singletons. What the recovered Cohort 3 donors had was two negative PCRs, clearance, or symptom resolution. The junction had 10 bases not matched to a gene; V was cut back by 0 bases and J by 10 bases. CDR3 size: 15 residues. CDR1 and CDR2 from the germline V gene are MGHRA and YSYEKL. The sample comprised PBMCs or T cells enriched from blood (not recorded which). The V and J genes are TRBV4-1 and TRBJ1-2; TRBD1 matches at 8 bases. This sequence originates from a man aged 55 to 70 who had recovered from COVID-19. Here the CDR3 DNA reads TGCGCCAGCAGCCAAGAAAGGGGAGACAGGGGTTACTACACCTTC. Its translation is CASSQERGDRGYYTF.